What follows describes a single T cell receptor beta chain. Germline assignment: CDR1 GTSNPN and CDR2 SVGIG (reference sequence). Trimming at V came to 1 base and at J to 7 bases, leaving 2 bases not matched to a gene. The CDR3 sequence is 13 residues long. Checkpoint therapy with ipilimumab 1 mg/kg began 14 to 28 days after transplant. Dosing: nivolumab 3 mg/kg IV, weeks 1, 4, 7, 10, then every two weeks to week 26. This record comes from a study of ipilimumab plus nivolumab after autologous stem cell transplantation. Study overall: Median doses per patient: four to six ipilimumab, under ten nivolumab.

Only in-frame clones appear in the TCRdb table, and some are missing; sequencing was by immunoSEQ multiplex PCR. The repertoire holds tens of thousands of clones, with under 85% as singletons. The receptor was isolated from a male donor with diffuse large B-cell lymphoma. The sample was PBMCs, taken in a trial of ipilimumab plus nivolumab as post-transplant consolidation. This chain joins TRBV30 and TRBJ1-4, with TRBD1 matching 8 bases. Here the CDR3 DNA reads TGTGCCTGGAGTGCAGGGGGCGGTGAAAAACTGTTTTTT. Translation gives CAWSAGGGEKLFF.